This paragraph covers one TCR beta chain sequence. Trimming took off 0 bases at V and 0 bases at J, with 12 bases between the two ends. The CDR3 loop spans 17 amino acids. Germline V gene sequence: CDR1 MGHRA, CDR2 YSYEKL. The data belong to a study of control samples from healthy donors and cancer patients. Libraries were prepared by immunoSEQ multiplex PCR; TCRdb keeps only in-frame clonotypes and omits some of them. The sample holds 70,000 or so clones; over 70% are singletons and the top ten take under 30%. The chain couples TRBV4-1 to TRBJ1-3; D is unresolved. The specimen was blood. This TCR derives from a man between 50 and 59 years old in good health. CDR3 residues: CASSQEGPGHSGNTIYF. In nucleotides, the CDR3 is TGCGCCAGCAGCCAAGAGGGCCCGGGCCACTCTGGAAACACCATATATTTT.